This TCR beta chain was documented in a study of cytomegalovirus exposure and HLA in healthy donors. General observations from the study: Later, an analysis found that TCR clusters from the first cohort tended to co-occur in the 130 or so validation repertoires. The study put roughly 160 TCR beta chains on its list as cytomegalovirus-associated. In vitro experiments confirmed that three CMV-associated chains were specific for CMV antigens.

The CDR3 covers 14 residues. The V gene lost 4 bases and the J gene lost 2 bases, with 12 bases spanning the gap. Germline assignment: CDR1 SNHLY and CDR2 FYNNEI. A remark on this clone: No antigen is known for it.

TCRdb's table, derived via immunoSEQ multiplex PCR, lists solely in-frame clones and lacks some. Among about 200,000 clones listed, about 79% were seen once. This chain uses TRBV2 with TRBJ2-7; the D gene is possibly TRBD1 (6 bases). Specimen: PBMCs. The origin of this receptor is a woman in her twenties or thirties in good health and CMV-seropositive. The CDR3 nucleotides are TGTGCCAGCAGTGCGGAAAAGGGGGCCTACGAGCAGTACTTC. It is translated as CASSAEKGAYEQYF.